This T cell receptor beta chain comes out of a study of T cell responses to AZD1222 COVID-19 vaccine. Study at large: Second-dose intervals near 4 or 12 weeks were combined. Broader study findings: Donors, mostly white British, included more females; clonal diversity was possibly underestimated.

A word on this clone: What it recognizes is unknown.

Repertoires were generated with immunoSEQ multiplex PCR, while TCRdb's copy carries only in-frame clones and drops some. The table shows 120,000 to 150,000 clones, with 70% to 90% occurring only once. The V and J ends lost 5 bases and 0 bases respectively, with 14 bases between them. The CDR3 is made up of 15 amino acids. CDR1 and CDR2 (germline): KGHSH, LQKENI. V is TRBV18 and J is TRBJ2-7; D is possibly TRBD1 or TRBD2 (5 bases each). Sequenced material: peripheral blood, taken on day 0 of AZD1222 vaccination. This clonotype was obtained from an adult in good health. The CDR3 here is CASSTGTGSSYEQYF. CDR3 coding DNA: TGTGCCAGCTCAACCGGGACGGGAAGCTCCTACGAGCAGTACTTC.